The rows below give T cell receptor beta chains drawn from one sample of a study of blood T cell repertoires in COVID-19. Only in-frame clones appear in the TCRdb table, and some are missing; sequencing was by immunoSEQ multiplex PCR. Altogether 350,000 to 450,000 clones are present, about 85% being singletons, with the ten largest covering approximately 3.7%. The material sequenced was peripheral blood. The receptors were sampled from a woman aged 18-29 years with acute or convalescent COVID-19. Each CDR3 is given with its conserved first and last residue. D genes are given only for firm matches. For some rows the clone size is stated as once, few or many, or as a class when expanded; others skip it.

CDR3 DNA	CDR3 protein	clone size	J gene	D gene	V gene
TGTGCCAGCAGCTTGTACGGTCCCCCCTACGAGCAGTACTTC	CASSLYGPPYEQYF	NA	TRBJ2-7	NA	TRBV5-6
TGTGCCAGCAGCTCTGGGGGACAGGAGAACACTGAAGCTTTCTTT	CASSSGGQENTEAFF	NA	TRBJ1-1	TRBD1	TRBV5-4
TGTGCCAGCAGCCCACAGGGGGAAGGTCAGCCCCAGCATTTT	CASSPQGEGQPQHF	NA	TRBJ1-5	TRBD1	TRBV16
TGTGCCAGCAGCGTAGGGGACAGGGAGGGGCTGTTTTTT	CASSVGDREGLFF	NA	TRBJ1-4	TRBD1	TRBV9
TGTGCCAGCAGCGACCCAAGGGGCGGAGCCTACAATGAGCAGTTCTTC	CASSDPRGGAYNEQFF	NA	TRBJ2-1	NA	TRBV7-3
TGCGCCAGCAGCTTAGGGGGGGCCCAAGCTTTCTTT	CASSLGGAQAFF	NA	TRBJ1-1	NA	TRBV5-1
TGTGCCCTCAGCCGGGAGGAAACCAATGAGCAGTTCTTC	CALSREETNEQFF	NA	TRBJ2-1	TRBD2	TRBV5-4
TGTGCCTGGATGGGGGGAGCAACTAATGAAAAACTGTTTTTT	CAWMGGATNEKLFF	few	TRBJ1-4	NA	TRBV30
TGCGCCAGCAGCGATTTATACGAGACAGTCCCCCTCGAGCAGTACTTC	CASSDLYETVPLEQYF	NA	TRBJ2-7	NA	TRBV5-1
TGTGCCAGCAGCGCCCACGGGGGCGGGAGAGGCACAGATACGCAGTATTTT	CASSAHGGGRGTDTQYF	NA	TRBJ2-3	NA	TRBV7-3
TGCGCCAGCAGTGAGTCGATGGCAGGGGGTACAGATACGCAGTATTTT	CASSESMAGGTDTQYF	NA	TRBJ2-3	TRBD1	TRBV10-1
TGCAGCGTTGAACTAGGGGGAAATGAGCAGTTCTTC	CSVELGGNEQFF	NA	TRBJ2-1	NA	TRBV29-1
TGCAGTGCTCGGGGGAACACTGAAGCTTTCTTT	CSARGNTEAFF	NA	TRBJ1-1	NA	TRBV20-1
TGCGCCAGCAGCTCCCAGGGAGCCGGGGGAAATGAGCAGTTCTTC	CASSSQGAGGNEQFF	NA	TRBJ2-1	NA	TRBV10-1
TGTGCCAGCAGTTTGACAGGGGTCAACTATGGCTACACCTTC	CASSLTGVNYGYTF	NA	TRBJ1-2	TRBD1	TRBV13
TGCGCCAGCAGCTACGTTTCAGGGGACGCCATGAACACTGAAGCTTTCTTT	CASSYVSGDAMNTEAFF	NA	TRBJ1-1	NA	TRBV5-1
TGTGCCAGCAGCATTAGCGGTCGCACAGATACGCAGTATTTT	CASSISGRTDTQYF	NA	TRBJ2-3	NA	TRBV9
TGTGCCAGCAGTTACTCGAATCTTCAGGAGCAGTTCTTC	CASSYSNLQEQFF	NA	TRBJ2-1	NA	TRBV6-6
TGTGCCAGCAGCTTGACCGGGGGACCCACCGGGGAGCTGTTTTTT	CASSLTGGPTGELFF	NA	TRBJ2-2	NA	TRBV7-3
TGTGCCAGCAGCTTAAACTCGAGACAGGGGAATTCACCCCTCCACTTT	CASSLNSRQGNSPLHF	NA	TRBJ1-6	TRBD1	TRBV7-3
TGTGCCAGCAGCCAAGGCCATGGGTTCCCCGAGGGCACTGAAGCTTTCTTT	CASSQGHGFPEGTEAFF	NA	TRBJ1-1	NA	TRBV3-1/TRBV3-2
TGTGCCAGCAGTTGGACAGAAAATAGCAATCAGCCCCAGCATTTT	CASSWTENSNQPQHF	NA	TRBJ1-5	NA	TRBV6-5
TGCGCCAGCAGCGCACAGGGCTCTGGGGCCAACGTCCTGACTTTC	CASSAQGSGANVLTF	NA	TRBJ2-6	NA	TRBV5-1
TGTGCCTGGAGGCAACAGACAGGCAAAACCTACAATGAGCAGTTCTTC	CAWRQQTGKTYNEQFF	NA	TRBJ2-1	NA	TRBV30
TGTGCCAGCAGTGAGGGGGGGCGTACTGAAGCTTTCTTT	CASSEGGRTEAFF	NA	TRBJ1-1	NA	TRBV2
TGTGCCAGCAGCGTAGCAGGCGGGGGCAGCAACTATGGCTACACCTTC	CASSVAGGGSNYGYTF	NA	TRBJ1-2	NA	TRBV9
TGTGCCAGCTCCCCTACAGAGTGGGCCCGTTTGGCTTTCTTT	CASSPTEWARLAFF	once	TRBJ1-1	NA	TRBV6-5
TGTGCCAGTCATGCAGACAGGGGATGGGACACTGAAGCTTTCTTT	CASHADRGWDTEAFF	NA	TRBJ1-1	TRBD1	TRBV19
TGTGCCAGCCACATACTGAACACTGAAGCTTTCTTT	CASHILNTEAFF	NA	TRBJ1-1	NA	TRBV6-6
TGTGCCAGCAGCCAAGGGTTCTGGCGGGAGAGCACAGATACGCAGTATTTT	CASSQGFWRESTDTQYF	NA	TRBJ2-3	TRBD2	TRBV4-2
TGCGCCAGCAGCCCGGGACAGATGGAAAAACTGTTTTTT	CASSPGQMEKLFF	NA	TRBJ1-4	TRBD1	TRBV4-1
TGTGCCAGCAGCACCTCAGTTACAGGAAACGAGTCTGAAGCTTTCTTT	CASSTSVTGNESEAFF	few	TRBJ1-1	NA	TRBV7-3
TGCGCCAGCAGCCAAGAGGACAGGATTAACTATGGCTACACCTTC	CASSQEDRINYGYTF	NA	TRBJ1-2	TRBD1	TRBV4-1
TGTGCCAGCTCCCGGGACAGGGCGGCCTATGGCTACACCTTC	CASSRDRAAYGYTF	NA	TRBJ1-2	TRBD1	TRBV18
TGTGCCAGCAGCGCCCCGGGGAGACTGTTTTTT	CASSAPGRLFF	NA	TRBJ1-4	NA	TRBV9
TGTGCCAGCAGTTCTTGGGGAGTGTCCGAGACCCAGTACTTC	CASSSWGVSETQYF	NA	TRBJ2-5	NA	TRBV11-2
TGTGCCAGCAGTTTATGCCTTTTTTTCCGGAAAAACAGGTACGAGCAGTACTTC	CASSLCLFFRKNRYEQYF	NA	TRBJ2-7	NA	TRBV28
TGTGCCAGTAGTATTCAGGGTAGGGCTGAAGCTTTCTTT	CASSIQGRAEAFF	NA	TRBJ1-1	NA	TRBV19
TGCGCCAGCAGCCAGGAACCCCCGTCAGGGGACGGCTACACCTTC	CASSQEPPSGDGYTF	NA	TRBJ1-2	NA	TRBV4-1
TGTGCCAGCAGCCAAGATGGGGGGTCACATACTAATGAAAAACTGTTTTTT	CASSQDGGSHTNEKLFF	NA	TRBJ1-4	NA	TRBV3-1/TRBV3-2
TGTGCCACCAGTGATCCCCTGGTGGGTTGGAGGTCCTACGAGCAGTACTTC	CATSDPLVGWRSYEQYF	NA	TRBJ2-7	NA	TRBV24-1
TGTGCCAGCAGTTTGTCTAGCGGTCCCTACGAGCAGTACTTC	CASSLSSGPYEQYF	NA	TRBJ2-7	TRBD2	TRBV5-4
TGCGCCAGCAGCCAAGAATACTCTGAGTTCGCCGGGGAGCTGTTTTTT	CASSQEYSEFAGELFF	NA	TRBJ2-2	NA	TRBV4-1
TGTGCCAGCAGTTCCGCAGGGATAGATGAAAAACTGTTTTTT	CASSSAGIDEKLFF	few	TRBJ1-4	NA	TRBV28
TGCAGCGCATTGACAGGGGTCAATGGCTACACCTTC	CSALTGVNGYTF	NA	TRBJ1-2	TRBD1	TRBV29-1
TGTGCCAGCAGCGCGGACACGGATAGCAATCAGCCCCAGCATTTT	CASSADTDSNQPQHF	once	TRBJ1-5	NA	TRBV5-8
TGCGCCAGCAGCTTCGCCATAGGGACAGGGAACGGCTACACCTTC	CASSFAIGTGNGYTF	NA	TRBJ1-2	TRBD1	TRBV5-1
TGTGCCAGCAGCACGCGACAGGGGGTCCCTGGGGCCAACGTCCTGACTTTC	CASSTRQGVPGANVLTF	NA	TRBJ2-6	TRBD1	TRBV7-9
TGTGCCAGCAGGGGGGGACAGCCGGGCTACACCTTC	CASRGGQPGYTF	NA	TRBJ1-2	TRBD1	TRBV6-5
TGCGCCAGCAGCTTGTACAGGGGGATTCGCACCGGGGAGCTGTTTTTT	CASSLYRGIRTGELFF	NA	TRBJ2-2	TRBD1	TRBV5-1
TGTGCCAGCAGCTTTTCAACAGGGGCGGGGACTGAAGCTTTCTTT	CASSFSTGAGTEAFF	NA	TRBJ1-1	TRBD1	TRBV7-2
TGCAGCGTTTCAACCCGGACAGGGAACTATGGCTACACCTTC	CSVSTRTGNYGYTF	NA	TRBJ1-2	TRBD1	TRBV29-1
TGTGCCAGAACAGGACAGGGGTCCTACGAGCAGTACTTC	CARTGQGSYEQYF	NA	TRBJ2-7	TRBD1	TRBV2